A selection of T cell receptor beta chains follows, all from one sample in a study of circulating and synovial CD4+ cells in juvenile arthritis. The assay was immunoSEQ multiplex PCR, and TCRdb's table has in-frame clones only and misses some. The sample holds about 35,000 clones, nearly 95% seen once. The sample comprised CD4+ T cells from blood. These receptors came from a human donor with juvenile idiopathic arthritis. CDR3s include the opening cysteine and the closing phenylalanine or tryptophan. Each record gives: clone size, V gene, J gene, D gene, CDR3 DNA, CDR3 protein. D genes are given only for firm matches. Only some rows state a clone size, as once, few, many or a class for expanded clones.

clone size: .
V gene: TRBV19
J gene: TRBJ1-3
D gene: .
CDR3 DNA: TGTGCCAGTAGGGTGACAGACACCGAACTCTCTGGAAACACCATATATTTT
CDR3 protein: CASRVTDTELSGNTIYF

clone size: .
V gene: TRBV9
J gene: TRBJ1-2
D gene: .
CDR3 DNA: TGTGCCAGCAGCGCACACACCGCTAACTATGGCTACACCTTC
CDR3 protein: CASSAHTANYGYTF

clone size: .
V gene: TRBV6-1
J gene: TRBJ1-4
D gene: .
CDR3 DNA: TGTGCCAGCAGTGAAGCAGGGGGTAATGAAAAACTGTTTTTT
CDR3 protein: CASSEAGGNEKLFF

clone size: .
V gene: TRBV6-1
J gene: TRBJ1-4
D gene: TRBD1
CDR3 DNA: TGTGCCAGCAGTGAATTCTCCTCAGGGGGTGAAAAACTGTTTTTT
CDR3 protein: CASSEFSSGGEKLFF

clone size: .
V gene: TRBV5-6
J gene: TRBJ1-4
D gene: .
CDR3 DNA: TGTGCCAGCAGCGCTGTGGAGGGTGGGAAACTGTTTTTT
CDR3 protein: CASSAVEGGKLFF

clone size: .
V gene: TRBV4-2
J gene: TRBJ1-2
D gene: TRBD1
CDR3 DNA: TGTGCCAGCAGCCAAGAAACGACAGGGGGCGGCTTTGGCTACACCTTC
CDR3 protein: CASSQETTGGGFGYTF

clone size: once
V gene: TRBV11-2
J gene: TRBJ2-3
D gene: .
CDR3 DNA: TGTGCCAGCAGCTGGGGGGCAGATACGCAGTATTTT
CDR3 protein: CASSWGADTQYF

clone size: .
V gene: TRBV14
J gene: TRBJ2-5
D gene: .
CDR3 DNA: TGTGCCAGCAGCCAGGCTCTCCGGTGGGCGCGAGAGACCCAGTACTTC
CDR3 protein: CASSQALRWARETQYF

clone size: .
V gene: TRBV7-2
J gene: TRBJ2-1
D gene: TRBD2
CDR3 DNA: TGTGCCAGCAGCTTACCTCCGGGAGGGAACAATGAGCAGTTCTTC
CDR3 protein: CASSLPPGGNNEQFF

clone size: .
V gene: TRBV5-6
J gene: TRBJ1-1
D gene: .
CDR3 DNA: TGTGCCAGCAGCTTGTTGTCGGGGGGGTGGGGCACTGAAGCTTTCTTT
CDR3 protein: CASSLLSGGWGTEAFF

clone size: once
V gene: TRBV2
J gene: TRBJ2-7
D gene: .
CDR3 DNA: TGTGCCAGCAGGGCCACGTCCTACGAGCAGTACTTC
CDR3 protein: CASRATSYEQYF

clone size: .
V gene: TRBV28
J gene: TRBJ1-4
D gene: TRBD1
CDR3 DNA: TGTGCCAGCAGTTCCTCATTCGGGACAGTAAATGAAAAACTGTTTTTT
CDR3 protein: CASSSSFGTVNEKLFF

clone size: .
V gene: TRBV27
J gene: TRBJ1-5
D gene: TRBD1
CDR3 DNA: TGTGCCAGCAGTTCCATTGGACAGGGTTATAGCAATCAGCCCCAGCATTTT
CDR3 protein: CASSSIGQGYSNQPQHF

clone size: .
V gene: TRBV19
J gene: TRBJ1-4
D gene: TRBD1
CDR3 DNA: TGTGCCAGTTGCCCGACAGGGGTGGGAGAAAAACTGTTTTTT
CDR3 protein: CASCPTGVGEKLFF

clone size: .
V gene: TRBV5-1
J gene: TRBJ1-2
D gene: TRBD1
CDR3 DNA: TGCGCCAGCAGCACCCGGACAGGGGCCAACTATGGCTACACCTTC
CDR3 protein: CASSTRTGANYGYTF

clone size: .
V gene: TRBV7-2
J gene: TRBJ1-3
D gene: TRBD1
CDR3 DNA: TGTGCCAGCAGCTTAGTGGAGCAGGGGGCTGCTGGAAACACCATATATTTT
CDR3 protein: CASSLVEQGAAGNTIYF

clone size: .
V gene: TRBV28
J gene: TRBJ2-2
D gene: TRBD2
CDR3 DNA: TGTGCCGCCGCCGGGGGGATCCGAACCGGGGAGCTGTTTTTT
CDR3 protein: CAAAGGIRTGELFF

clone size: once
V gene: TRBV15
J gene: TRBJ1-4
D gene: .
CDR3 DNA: TGTGCCACCAGCAGCCCGGGGGGGGCCACGGAAAAACTGTTTTTT
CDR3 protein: CATSSPGGATEKLFF

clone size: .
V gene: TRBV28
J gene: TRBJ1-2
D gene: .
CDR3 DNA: TGTGCCAGCAGTTTAAGGGGTAACGGGGGCTACACCTTC
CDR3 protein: CASSLRGNGGYTF

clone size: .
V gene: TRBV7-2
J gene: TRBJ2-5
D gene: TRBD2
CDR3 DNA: TGTGCCAGCAGCTTAGAAGGCTGGGGACTAGCGGAAGAGACCCAGTACTTC
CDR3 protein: CASSLEGWGLAEETQYF

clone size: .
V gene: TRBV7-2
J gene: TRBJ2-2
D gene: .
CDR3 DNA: TGTGCCAGCAGCTTAGCTGTGACTAGGGATTCCGGGGAGCTGTTTTTT
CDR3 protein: CASSLAVTRDSGELFF

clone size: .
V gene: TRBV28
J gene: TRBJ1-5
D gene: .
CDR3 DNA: TGTGCCAGCAGTCCATTTACAGGGTCGAATCAGCCCCAGCATTTT
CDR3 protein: CASSPFTGSNQPQHF

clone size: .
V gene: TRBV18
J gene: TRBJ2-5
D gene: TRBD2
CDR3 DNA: TGTGCCAGCTCACTAGGGGGACTAGCGGGACCCGAGACCCAGTACTTC
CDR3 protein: CASSLGGLAGPETQYF

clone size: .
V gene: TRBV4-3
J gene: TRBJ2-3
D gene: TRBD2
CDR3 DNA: TGCGCCAGCAGCCTTGCGGGAGTGGTCACAGATACGCAGTATTTT
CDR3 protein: CASSLAGVVTDTQYF

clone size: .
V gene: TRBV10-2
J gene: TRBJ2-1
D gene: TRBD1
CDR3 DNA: TGCGCCAGCAGTTGGGACAGGGAGCAGTTCTTC
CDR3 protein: CASSWDREQFF

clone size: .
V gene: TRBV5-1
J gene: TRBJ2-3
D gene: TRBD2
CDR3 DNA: TGCGCCAGCAGCTTCGGACTAGCGAATAAAGATACGCAGTATTTT
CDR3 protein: CASSFGLANKDTQYF

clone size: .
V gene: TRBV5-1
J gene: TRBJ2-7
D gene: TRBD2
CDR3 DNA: TGCGCCAGCAGCTCCGGGGGGACTAGCGGGAGGCCTTCCTACGAGCAGTACTTC
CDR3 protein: CASSSGGTSGRPSYEQYF

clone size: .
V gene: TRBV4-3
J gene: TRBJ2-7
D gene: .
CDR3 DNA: TGCGCCAGCAGCCAAGAGAGGGTAGAATTTGGAGTCGGCTACGAGCAGTACTTC
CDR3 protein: CASSQERVEFGVGYEQYF

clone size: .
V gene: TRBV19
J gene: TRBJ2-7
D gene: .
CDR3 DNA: TGTGCCAGTAGTAAGACAGGGACTAGTGGGCTCTACGAGCAGTACTTC
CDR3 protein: CASSKTGTSGLYEQYF

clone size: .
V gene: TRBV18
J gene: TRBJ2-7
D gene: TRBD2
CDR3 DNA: TGTGCCAGCCCACCGCCCAGGCGAGGGCTAGCGGGTTCCTACGAGCAGTACTTC
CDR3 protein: CASPPPRRGLAGSYEQYF

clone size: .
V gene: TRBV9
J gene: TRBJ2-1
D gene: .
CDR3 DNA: TGTGCCAGCAGCGTAGGGACTACCCAGAATGAGCAGTTCTTC
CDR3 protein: CASSVGTTQNEQFF

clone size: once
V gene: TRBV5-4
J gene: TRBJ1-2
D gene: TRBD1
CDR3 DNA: TGTGCCAGCAACGAGGACAGGGAGGTCTATGGCTACACCTTC
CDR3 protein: CASNEDREVYGYTF

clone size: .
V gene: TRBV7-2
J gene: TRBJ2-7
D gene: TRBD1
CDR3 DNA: TGTGCCAGCAGCTTCAGAGGGGGCGGAGACTACTACGAGCAGTACTTC
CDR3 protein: CASSFRGGGDYYEQYF

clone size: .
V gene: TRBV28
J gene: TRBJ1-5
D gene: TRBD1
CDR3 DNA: TGTGCCAGCGGACAGGGTGTTCAGCCCCAGCATTTT
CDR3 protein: CASGQGVQPQHF

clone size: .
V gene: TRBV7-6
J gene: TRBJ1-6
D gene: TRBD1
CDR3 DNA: TGTGCCAGCAGCCGTGACAGGGGTAATTCACCCCTCCACTTT
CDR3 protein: CASSRDRGNSPLHF

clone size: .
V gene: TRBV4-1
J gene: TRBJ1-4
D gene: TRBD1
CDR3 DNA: TGCGCCAGCAGCCCCTCTGACAGGGGAAGAAACGAAAAACTGTTTTTT
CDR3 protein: CASSPSDRGRNEKLFF

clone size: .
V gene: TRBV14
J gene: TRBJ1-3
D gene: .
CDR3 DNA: TGTGCCAGCAGCCAAGCCGACAGATTTGGAAACACCATATATTTT
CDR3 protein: CASSQADRFGNTIYF

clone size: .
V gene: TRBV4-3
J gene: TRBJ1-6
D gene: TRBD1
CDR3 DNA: TGCGCCAGCAGCCAAGACCATACAGGGGGATCATACCCCCTCCACTTT
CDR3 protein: CASSQDHTGGSYPLHF

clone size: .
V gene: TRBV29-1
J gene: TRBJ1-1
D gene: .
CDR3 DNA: TGCAGCGTTGTTCCCCATCTGCAGGGAACGAACACTGAAGCTTTCTTT
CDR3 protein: CSVVPHLQGTNTEAFF

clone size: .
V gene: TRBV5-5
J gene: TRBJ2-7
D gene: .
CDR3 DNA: TGTGCCAGCAGCTTGGCCGTCGGCTACGAGCAGTACTTC
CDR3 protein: CASSLAVGYEQYF

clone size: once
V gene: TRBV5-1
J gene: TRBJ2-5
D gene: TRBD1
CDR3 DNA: TGCGCCAGCAGACCAACAGGGGGCGCCTGGGAGACCCAGTACTTC
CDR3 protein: CASRPTGGAWETQYF

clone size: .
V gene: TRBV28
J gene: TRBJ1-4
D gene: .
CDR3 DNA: TGTGCCAGCAAGAGTAATGAAAAACTGTTTTTT
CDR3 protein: CASKSNEKLFF

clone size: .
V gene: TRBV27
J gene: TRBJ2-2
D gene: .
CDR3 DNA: TGTGCCAGCAGTCCCTTCGCGAACACCGGGGAGCTGTTTTTT
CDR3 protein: CASSPFANTGELFF

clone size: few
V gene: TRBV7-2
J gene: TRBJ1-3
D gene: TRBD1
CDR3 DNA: TGTGCCAGCAGCGCCCGGACAGGCGCCGGAAACACCATATATTTT
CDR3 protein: CASSARTGAGNTIYF

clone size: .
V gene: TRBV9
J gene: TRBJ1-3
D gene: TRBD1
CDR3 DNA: TGTGCCAGCAGCGTAGGGGACAGGCAATCGGGAAACACCATATATTTT
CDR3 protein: CASSVGDRQSGNTIYF

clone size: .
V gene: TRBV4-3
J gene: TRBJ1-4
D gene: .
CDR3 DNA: TGCGCCAGCAGCGACATACAGGGAAGGGATGAAAAACTGTTTTTT
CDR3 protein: CASSDIQGRDEKLFF